The 14 T cell receptor beta chains in this list originate from one sample, sequenced in a study of blood T cells in healthy people across ages. Primers used in a second PCR of roughly 6 to 12 cycles were a sample-barcoded 5' primer and a J-beta primer mix. MiXCR was run by TCRdb on the 5' RACE reads, yielding one entry per CDR3 protein. The sample contains over 950,000 distinct CDR3 sequences, 35% to 45% of which appear only once. Sequenced material: blood. The receptors were gathered from a man in his late teens or twenties in good health.

The CDR3 loop reads CASSLRRGGPDTQYF. Here the CDR3 DNA reads TGTGCCAGCAGCTTAAGACGGGGGGGACCAGATACGCAGTATTTT. J is TRBJ2-3 and V is TRBV7-9, with TRBD2 identical over 8 bases. Trimming removed 2 bases from V and 4 bases from J; junction bases left unmatched: 5. The CDR3 loop spans 15 amino acids. Germline CDR1 is SEHNR and CDR2 is FQNEAQ (reference sequence).

The chain joins TRBV12-3 or TRBV12-4 to TRBJ2-1; possibly TRBD1 for D (5 bases). The V end lost 3 bases, the J end lost 1 base, and 10 bases lay between the germline ends. The CDR3 sequence is 15 residues long. Here the CDR3 reads CASSFGAFSYNEQFF. The CDR3 DNA reads TGTGCCAGCAGTTTTGGGGCCTTTTCCTACAATGAGCAGTTCTTC.

For this clonotype: Mismatch with germline at one junction end may stem from a read error. The chain joins TRBV12-3 or TRBV12-4 to TRBJ1-2; D unresolved. This CDR3 has 13 amino acids. CDR3 nucleotides: TGTACCAGCAGCTTATCCCCGGGAGTCGGCTACACCTTC. Amino acid sequence: CTSSLSPGVGYTF.

This clonotype was seen only a few times. V gene TRBV12-3 or TRBV12-4 combines with J gene TRBJ1-2; the D is unclear. The CDR3 extends over 11 amino acids. Deletions cut 5 bases from V and 4 bases from J, with 5 bases between. CDR3 nucleotides: TGTGCCAGCAGTCCTCGCTATGGCTACACCTTC. This encodes CASSPRYGYTF.

This clonotype came up once. A much larger clonotype is one base distant, so this may be a read error. J is TRBJ1-2 and V is TRBV6-5, with a tentative D call TRBD1 (6 bases). The CDR3 has 14 residues. The V end lost 0 bases, the J end lost 3 bases, and 8 bases lay between the germline ends. The germline V gene has CDR1 MNHEY and CDR2 SVGAGI. The DNA of the CDR3 is TGTGCCAGCAGTTACTCCGGACAGCACTATGGCTACACCTTC. It codes for CASSYSGQHYGYTF.

V and J are TRBV28 and TRBJ2-5, with TRBD1 identical over 9 bases. Germline V lookup: CDR1 MDHEN, CDR2 SYDVKM. The CDR3 runs to 16 residues. V lost 1 base, J lost 1 base, and 4 bases stayed unmatched. DNA for the CDR3: TGTGCCAGCAGTTTATCGGGACAGGGTACCCAAGAGACCCAGTACTTC. Protein: CASSLSGQGTQETQYF.

The genes are TRBV6-2 or TRBV6-3 and TRBJ2-5; D gene unclear. Trimming shortened V by 5 bases and J by 4 bases, and 14 bases separated the two germline ends. The CDR3 extends over 14 amino acids. CDR1 is MNHEY and CDR2 is SVGEGT in the germline V gene. CDR3 bases: TGTGCCAGCAGTCCACGACAAGTTTCAGAGACCCAGTACTTC. Translating it yields CASSPRQVSETQYF.

The chain joins TRBV2 to TRBJ2-7; 9 bases line up with TRBD1. Germline V gene lookup returns CDR1 SNHLY and CDR2 FYNNEI. The CDR3 totals 16 residues. The V segment lost 6 bases and the J segment 0 bases; nucleotides outside the gene matches: 9. The CDR3 protein is CASRSTGGLSSYEQYF. The CDR3, as DNA: TGTGCCAGCAGATCAACAGGGGGCTTGAGCTCCTACGAGCAGTACTTC. Supplemented by reference TRBV2 and TRBJ2-7, the full variable domain reads EPEVTQTPSHQVTQMGQEVILRCVPISNHLYFYWYRQILGQKVEFLVSFYNNEISEKSEIFDDQFSVERPDGSNFTLKIRSTKLEDSAMYFCASRSTGGLSSYEQYFGPGTRLTVT.

This clonotype was seen more than once but under ten times. The V gene is TRBV12-3 or TRBV12-4, the J gene TRBJ1-5; D gene uncertain. The CDR3 has 11 amino acids. V lost 6 bases, J lost 5 bases, and 5 bases lay in between. The CDR3: CASSYDQPQHF. The CDR3 DNA follows: TGTGCCAGCAGCTATGATCAGCCCCAGCATTTT.

The V call is TRBV5-6, the J call TRBJ1-2, with a tentative D call TRBD1 (6 bases). The germline V and J ends were trimmed by 0 bases and 0 bases, with 12 bases remaining between them. In germline, CDR1 is SGHDT, CDR2 YYEEEE. This CDR3 has 16 residues. The CDR3 loop reads CASSLAGTQTNYGYTF. The CDR3 DNA reads as TGTGCCAGCAGCTTGGCCGGGACACAGACTAACTATGGCTACACCTTC.

CDR3 DNA sequence: TGTGCCAGCAAAGTGAGCAGGGGCGGCACAGATACGCAGTATTTT. Translating gives CASKVSRGGTDTQYF. The gene calls are TRBV6-5 and TRBJ2-3; TRBD1 might be the D (6 bases). This CDR3 is built from 15 residues. Germline V gene data show CDR1 as MNHEY and CDR2 as SVGAGI. V was pared by 7 bases and J by 1 base, with 15 bases between.

The chain links TRBV7-8 to TRBJ1-1; D is unresolved. The CDR3 loop spans 16 amino acids. Looked up from germline, CDR1 is SGHVS and CDR2 is FQNEAQ. V was pared by 1 base and J by 2 bases, with 14 bases between. The CDR3 region has the DNA TGTGCCAGCAGCTTAGGGGGATCAATGCCAAACACTGAAGCTTTCTTT. Protein sequence: CASSLGGSMPNTEAFF.

This clonotype was detected a few times. Compared with germline, one end of the junction differs, possibly owing to a read error. The rearrangement joins TRBV24-1 to TRBJ2-1; D unclear. There are 11 residues in the CDR3. Germline loops: CDR1 KGHDR, CDR2 SFDVKD. CDR3: CATSDSVEQFF. CDR3 nucleotide sequence: TGTGCCACCAGCGATTCCGTGGAGCAGTTCTTC.

The chain employs TRBV12-5 and TRBJ2-7; 10 positions match TRBD2. Per the germline V gene, CDR1 is LGHNT and CDR2 is FRNRAP. The CDR3 contains 17 residues. V gave up 0 bases and J gave up 0 bases; unmatched junction bases: 5. As DNA, the CDR3 is TGTGCTAGTGGTTTGGTAACTAGCGGGAAGAGCTCCTACGAGCAGTACTTC. This translates into CASGLVTSGKSSYEQYF.